Each of the 6 T cell receptor beta chains below was sequenced from the same sample in a study of blood T cell repertoires in COVID-19. The assay was immunoSEQ multiplex PCR, and TCRdb's table has in-frame clones only and misses some. The table has 100,000 or so clones, about 82% seen once. Source material: peripheral blood. These receptors were taken from a woman aged 70 to 79 with active or convalescent COVID-19.

The CDR3: CASSLADRQETQYF. The CDR3 DNA is TGTGCCAGCAGCTTGGCCGACAGGCAAGAGACCCAGTACTTC. The genes are TRBV5-5 and TRBJ2-5; a possible D gene is TRBD1 (6 bases). The CDR3 has 14 amino acids. Trimming took 0 bases from V and 2 from J, leaving 8 bases between them. Germline assignment: CDR1 SGHKS and CDR2 YYEKEE (reference sequence).

The genes are TRBV7-9 and TRBJ2-6, with 8 bases identical to TRBD1. This CDR3 region has 15 residues. V trimming: 4 bases; J trimming: 10 bases; junction bases outside the gene matches: 9. CDR1 is SEHNR and CDR2 is FQNEAQ in the germline V gene (reference sequence). In DNA, the CDR3 is TGTGCCAGCAGCTCGCCCTCCTGGACAGGGAACGTCCTGACTTTC. It translates to CASSSPSWTGNVLTF.

V is TRBV19 and J is TRBJ2-6, with TRBD1 matching over 9 bases. This CDR3 is built from 17 residues. V gave up 8 bases and J gave up 2 bases; unmatched junction bases: 10. Germline assignment: CDR1 LNHDA and CDR2 SQIVND (reference sequence). CDR3: CASGPGTGSAGANVLTF. CDR3 coding DNA: TGTGCCAGTGGACCCGGGACAGGGTCCGCTGGGGCCAACGTCCTGACTTTC.

The chain carries TRBV25-1 and TRBJ1-2; TRBD1 matches 7 bases. The CDR3 is made up of 15 amino acids. With V trimmed by 4 bases and J by 4 bases, 9 bases remained unmatched. Germline loops: CDR1 MGHDK, CDR2 SYGVNS. The CDR3 nucleotides are TGTGCCAGCAGTGCCAGGGGGTCGCAGGTCTATGGCTACACCTTC. This codes for CASSARGSQVYGYTF.

The count of this clone is one. The genes are TRBV7-9 and TRBJ2-7; 10 nucleotides agree with TRBD1. Germline CDR1 SEHNR, CDR2 FQNEAQ (reference sequence). This CDR3 is built from 16 residues. The V and J ends lost 4 bases and 5 bases, in that order; junction bases with no gene match: 11. The CDR3 DNA reads TGTGCCAGCAGCTCTATTTCGGGACAGGGGTTCGACGAGCAGTACTTC. Translated: CASSSISGQGFDEQYF.

This chain uses TRBV18 with TRBJ2-2; D call uncertain. Germline V gene lookup returns CDR1 KGHSH and CDR2 LQKENI. V gave up 2 bases and J gave up 3 bases, with 10 bases separating them. This CDR3 is 15 amino acids long. This CDR3 is CASSPNKQDTGELFF. The CDR3 DNA reads as TGTGCCAGCTCACCAAACAAACAAGACACCGGGGAGCTGTTTTTT.